The entry below gives a single T cell receptor beta chain sequence along with its context. What it binds is unknown. This entry belongs to a study of shared clonotypes between healthy human individuals. Study context: CD4 naive cells filled three plates per donor, CD4 memory three, CD8 naive two and CD8 memory one.

Whole-study results and caveats: Larger estimated richness was generally recorded for naive subsets relative to memory subsets.

This CDR3 spans 14 amino acids. Per the germline V gene, CDR1 is MNHEY and CDR2 is SVGAGI. Deletions cut 0 bases from V and 2 bases from J, with 5 bases between. Assay used: immunoSEQ multiplex PCR; TCRdb lists only in-frame clones, some missing. The table has roughly 2.4 million clones, roughly 95% seen once; the top ten hold 0.13%. The V call is TRBV6-5, the J call TRBJ1-3; no reliable D call. The receptor was derived from a young man in good health. The material sequenced was naive CD4+ T cells sorted from blood. As for subset: CD45RA+ positively selected. CDR3 loop: CASSYSTAGNTIYF. CDR3 nucleotide sequence: TGTGCCAGCAGTTACTCAACAGCTGGAAACACCATATATTTT.